A single TCR beta chain is shown here with its context. Antigen unknown. The sample is drawn from a study of T cell responses to AZD1222 COVID-19 vaccine. Overall study: Analysis merged second doses at about 4 or about 12 weeks.

Trimming stripped 1 base from V and 6 bases from J, with 13 bases between. Germline loops: CDR1 SGHNT, CDR2 YENEEA. The CDR3 totals 15 residues. Profiled with immunoSEQ multiplex PCR; TCRdb holds only in-frame clones, not every one. The sample includes tens of thousands of clones, 88% of them seen just once. Study-wide findings and caveats: Mapped onto spike, vaccine-associated CD4 TCRs spanned it and were dominant at 160-218 and 743-854. At study baseline, merely five or six AZD1222 recipients were seropositive. Spike-specific TCR repertoires showed rising breadth and depth after two AZD1222 doses.

The chain joins TRBV11-3 to TRBJ2-1, with D unclear. The origin of this receptor is an adult in good health. The sequences come from peripheral blood, collected on day 0 of AZD1222 vaccination. This CDR3 reads CASSLGGYVGNEQFF. The DNA for the CDR3 is TGTGCCAGCAGCTTAGGGGGATACGTAGGCAATGAGCAGTTCTTC.